These T cell receptor beta chains were read from a single sample in a study of T-cell memory formation after mild COVID-19. Each CDR3 protein is one row after TCRdb ran MiXCR on the 5' RACE reads. Among fewer than 200,000 distinct CDR3 sequences listed, about a fifth were seen once. Sequences were obtained from PBMCs or a T cell subset sorted from them (not recorded which). The receptors derive from an adult woman who had mild COVID-19 (a few samples of this study predate the infection). Cell type and time point are not known. The CDR3 runs from the conserved cysteine through the conserved F or W. The D gene is left open where the match is weak. The size of a clone is reported for some rows only, either as once, few or many, or as a class for expanded clones.

clone_size: few
d_call: NA
j_call: TRBJ2-3
v_call: TRBV11-2
cdr3_aa: CASSLAARGWDTQYF
cdr3_nt: TGTGCCAGCAGCTTAGCAGCCCGAGGGTGGGATACGCAGTATTTT

clone_size: few
d_call: NA
j_call: TRBJ2-5
v_call: TRBV4-3
cdr3_aa: CASSPLWADAGETQYF
cdr3_nt: TGCGCCAGCAGCCCCCTTTGGGCAGACGCCGGTGAGACCCAGTACTTC

clone_size: few
d_call: TRBD2
j_call: TRBJ2-7
v_call: TRBV12-3/TRBV12-4
cdr3_aa: CASSTLAGGSYEQYF
cdr3_nt: TGTGCCAGCAGTACATTAGCGGGAGGGTCATACGAGCAGTACTTC

clone_size: NA
d_call: NA
j_call: TRBJ2-7
v_call: TRBV5-1
cdr3_aa: CASSLDYSGAYEQYF
cdr3_nt: TGCGCCAGCAGCTTGGATTATAGCGGAGCCTACGAGCAGTACTTC

clone_size: NA
d_call: NA
j_call: TRBJ1-1
v_call: TRBV20-1
cdr3_aa: CSARAGTVNTEAFF
cdr3_nt: TGCAGTGCTAGAGCCGGGACGGTGAACACTGAAGCTTTCTTT

clone_size: few
d_call: NA
j_call: TRBJ1-6
v_call: TRBV27
cdr3_aa: CASSPRRTAASSYNSPLHF
cdr3_nt: TGTGCCAGCAGCCCACGGCGGACCGCGGCCTCCTCCTATAATTCACCCCTCCACTTT

clone_size: few
d_call: NA
j_call: TRBJ1-1
v_call: TRBV5-1
cdr3_aa: CASSFSGNTEAFF
cdr3_nt: TGCGCCAGCAGCTTTTCCGGGAACACTGAAGCTTTCTTT

clone_size: NA
d_call: TRBD1
j_call: TRBJ2-3
v_call: TRBV20-1
cdr3_aa: CSATRTGRSTDTQYF
cdr3_nt: TGCAGTGCCACCCGGACAGGACGGAGCACAGATACGCAGTATTTT

clone_size: few
d_call: NA
j_call: TRBJ2-2
v_call: TRBV5-1
cdr3_aa: CASSLNLNTGELFF
cdr3_nt: TGCGCCAGCAGCTTGAACCTCAACACCGGGGAGCTGTTTTTT

clone_size: NA
d_call: NA
j_call: TRBJ2-5
v_call: TRBV7-3
cdr3_aa: CASSARLGETQYF
cdr3_nt: TGTGCCAGCAGCGCCAGACTTGGGGAGACCCAGTACTTC

clone_size: NA
d_call: TRBD1
j_call: TRBJ2-7
v_call: TRBV27
cdr3_aa: CASSLTAGGYEQYF
cdr3_nt: TGTGCCAGCAGTTTAACCGCAGGGGGCTACGAGCAGTACTTC

clone_size: NA
d_call: NA
j_call: TRBJ1-3
v_call: TRBV6-6
cdr3_aa: CASIHWGLTGPTIYF
cdr3_nt: TGTGCCAGCATCCATTGGGGTCTAACTGGCCCCACCATATATTTT

clone_size: few
d_call: NA
j_call: TRBJ2-3
v_call: TRBV6-2/TRBV6-3
cdr3_aa: CASRQTQLVGSDTQYF
cdr3_nt: TGTGCCAGCCGACAGACCCAACTAGTGGGATCGGATACGCAGTATTTT

clone_size: few
d_call: TRBD1
j_call: TRBJ2-7
v_call: TRBV5-4
cdr3_aa: CASSLIGTGDHEQYF
cdr3_nt: TGTGCCAGCAGCTTGATAGGGACAGGGGACCACGAGCAGTACTTC

clone_size: NA
d_call: TRBD2
j_call: TRBJ2-1
v_call: TRBV7-7
cdr3_aa: CASSYGTSGKGEQFF
cdr3_nt: TGTGCTAGCAGCTACGGGACTAGCGGGAAGGGTGAGCAGTTCTTC

clone_size: few
d_call: NA
j_call: TRBJ2-7
v_call: TRBV9
cdr3_aa: CASSATGPSYEQYF
cdr3_nt: TGTGCCAGCAGCGCGACAGGACCTTCCTACGAGCAGTACTTC

clone_size: NA
d_call: TRBD1
j_call: TRBJ1-2
v_call: TRBV6-5
cdr3_aa: CASSYSLTGLIYGYTF
cdr3_nt: TGTGCCAGCAGTTACTCCTTGACAGGGCTGATCTATGGCTACACCTTC

clone_size: few
d_call: NA
j_call: TRBJ2-1
v_call: TRBV19
cdr3_aa: CASSPFQWEGDEQFF
cdr3_nt: TGTGCCAGTAGTCCTTTTCAGTGGGAGGGGGATGAGCAGTTCTTC

clone_size: few
d_call: NA
j_call: TRBJ1-1
v_call: TRBV12-3/TRBV12-4
cdr3_aa: CASNFQTVNTEAFF
cdr3_nt: TGTGCCAGCAATTTCCAGACAGTGAACACTGAAGCTTTCTTT

clone_size: few
d_call: NA
j_call: TRBJ2-1
v_call: TRBV3-1
cdr3_aa: CASSNPGTEFDEQFF
cdr3_nt: TGTGCCAGCAGCAATCCGGGAACGGAGTTCGACGAGCAGTTCTTC

clone_size: NA
d_call: TRBD1
j_call: TRBJ2-2
v_call: TRBV9
cdr3_aa: CASSERTGVTGELFF
cdr3_nt: TGTGCCAGCAGCGAGAGGACAGGGGTCACCGGGGAGCTGTTTTTT

clone_size: NA
d_call: TRBD1
j_call: TRBJ1-1
v_call: TRBV29-1
cdr3_aa: CSVVTGPNTEAFF
cdr3_nt: TGCAGCGTTGTGACAGGGCCGAACACTGAAGCTTTCTTT

clone_size: few
d_call: TRBD1
j_call: TRBJ1-2
v_call: TRBV29-1
cdr3_aa: CSVDRELGSYGYTF
cdr3_nt: TGCAGCGTGGACAGGGAGTTGGGATCCTATGGCTACACCTTC

clone_size: few
d_call: NA
j_call: TRBJ2-5
v_call: TRBV13
cdr3_aa: CASSPRGLSQETQYF
cdr3_nt: TGTGCCAGCAGCCCCCGCGGGCTGAGTCAAGAGACCCAGTACTTC

clone_size: NA
d_call: NA
j_call: TRBJ1-2
v_call: TRBV9
cdr3_aa: CASSVGTETLYGYTF
cdr3_nt: TGTGCCAGCAGCGTAGGGACAGAGACCCTTTATGGCTACACCTTC

clone_size: NA
d_call: TRBD2
j_call: TRBJ2-5
v_call: TRBV20-1
cdr3_aa: CSAGTKPSQETQYF
cdr3_nt: TGCAGTGCTGGGACTAAACCTTCGCAAGAGACCCAGTACTTC

clone_size: NA
d_call: TRBD1
j_call: TRBJ2-7
v_call: TRBV7-9
cdr3_aa: CASSWDRGIHEQYF
cdr3_nt: TGTGCCAGCAGCTGGGACAGGGGAATCCACGAGCAGTACTTC

clone_size: few
d_call: TRBD1
j_call: TRBJ2-7
v_call: TRBV5-1
cdr3_aa: CASSLVGQIGTYEQYF
cdr3_nt: TGCGCCAGCAGCTTGGTGGGACAGATCGGGACCTACGAGCAGTACTTC

clone_size: many
d_call: TRBD1
j_call: TRBJ1-1
v_call: TRBV7-9
cdr3_aa: CASSPPFGQGANTEAFF
cdr3_nt: TGTGCCAGCAGCCCACCCTTTGGACAGGGGGCCAACACTGAAGCTTTCTTT

clone_size: few
d_call: NA
j_call: TRBJ2-6
v_call: TRBV7-9
cdr3_aa: CASSLTASISGANVLTF
cdr3_nt: TGTGCCAGCAGCTTAACAGCCTCGATTTCTGGGGCCAACGTCCTGACTTTC

clone_size: NA
d_call: TRBD1
j_call: TRBJ1-1
v_call: TRBV7-6
cdr3_aa: CASSTLTGTEMNTEAFF
cdr3_nt: TGTGCCAGCAGCACGCTAACCGGGACAGAGATGAACACTGAAGCTTTCTTT

clone_size: few
d_call: NA
j_call: TRBJ1-2
v_call: TRBV11-2
cdr3_aa: CASSLNDYYGYTF
cdr3_nt: TGTGCCAGCAGCTTAAATGATTACTATGGCTACACCTTC

clone_size: NA
d_call: NA
j_call: TRBJ2-7
v_call: TRBV15
cdr3_aa: CATSKEGEQYF
cdr3_nt: TGTGCCACCAGCAAGGAGGGGGAGCAGTACTTC

clone_size: few
d_call: TRBD1
j_call: TRBJ2-7
v_call: TRBV7-3
cdr3_aa: CASRGTAGNEQYF
cdr3_nt: TGTGCCAGCAGGGGGACAGCTGGGAACGAGCAGTACTTC

clone_size: few
d_call: NA
j_call: TRBJ2-7
v_call: TRBV7-9
cdr3_aa: CASSLGGRSYEQYF
cdr3_nt: TGTGCCAGCAGCTTAGGTGGCAGGTCCTACGAGCAGTACTTC

clone_size: few
d_call: TRBD1
j_call: TRBJ2-1
v_call: TRBV7-2
cdr3_aa: CASSSYAETGGFDEQFF
cdr3_nt: TGTGCCAGCAGCTCCTATGCCGAGACAGGGGGTTTTGATGAGCAGTTCTTC

clone_size: few
d_call: NA
j_call: TRBJ1-2
v_call: TRBV20-1
cdr3_aa: CSASSGENYGYTF
cdr3_nt: TGCAGTGCTAGTTCAGGGGAAAACTATGGCTACACCTTC

clone_size: NA
d_call: NA
j_call: TRBJ2-1
v_call: TRBV6-5
cdr3_aa: CASSVKDSVNEQFF
cdr3_nt: TGTGCCAGCAGCGTTAAGGACAGTGTCAATGAGCAGTTCTTC

clone_size: few
d_call: NA
j_call: TRBJ1-5
v_call: TRBV6-2/TRBV6-3
cdr3_aa: CASTEGPGGNQPQHF
cdr3_nt: TGTGCCAGCACCGAGGGGCCGGGGGGCAATCAGCCCCAGCATTTT

clone_size: NA
d_call: NA
j_call: TRBJ1-1
v_call: TRBV7-3
cdr3_aa: CASSLGPGWPNTEAFF
cdr3_nt: TGTGCCAGCAGCTTAGGGCCAGGGTGGCCGAACACTGAAGCTTTCTTT

clone_size: many
d_call: NA
j_call: TRBJ2-7
v_call: TRBV27
cdr3_aa: CASTDSKSAYEQYF
cdr3_nt: TGTGCCAGCACGGACAGCAAGTCGGCCTACGAGCAGTACTTC

clone_size: many
d_call: NA
j_call: TRBJ2-3
v_call: TRBV6-2/TRBV6-3
cdr3_aa: CASSYGSSVDTQYF
cdr3_nt: TGTGCCAGCAGTTACGGGTCGAGTGTGGATACGCAGTATTTT

clone_size: NA
d_call: NA
j_call: TRBJ2-1
v_call: TRBV25-1
cdr3_aa: CASSEFSSYNEQFF
cdr3_nt: TGTGCCAGCAGTGAATTTTCCAGTTACAATGAGCAGTTCTTC

clone_size: few
d_call: NA
j_call: TRBJ1-6
v_call: TRBV5-6
cdr3_aa: CASSPTENSPLHF
cdr3_nt: TGTGCCAGCAGCCCTACAGAGAATTCACCCCTCCACTTT

clone_size: few
d_call: TRBD2
j_call: TRBJ2-1
v_call: TRBV10-3
cdr3_aa: CAIGDTGGSNEQFF
cdr3_nt: TGTGCCATCGGTGACACGGGAGGGAGCAATGAGCAGTTCTTC

clone_size: NA
d_call: NA
j_call: TRBJ1-1
v_call: TRBV7-6
cdr3_aa: CASRAGQNTEAFF
cdr3_nt: TGTGCCAGCAGGGCCGGACAGAACACTGAAGCTTTCTTT

clone_size: NA
d_call: NA
j_call: TRBJ1-1
v_call: TRBV28
cdr3_aa: CASSPEGTEGTEAFF
cdr3_nt: TGTGCCAGCAGTCCGGAGGGGACTGAAGGGACTGAAGCTTTCTTT

clone_size: NA
d_call: TRBD1
j_call: TRBJ1-2
v_call: TRBV4-1
cdr3_aa: CASSQEPGQGAFYGYTF
cdr3_nt: TGCGCCAGCAGCCAAGAACCCGGACAGGGGGCTTTCTATGGCTACACCTTC

clone_size: many
d_call: TRBD2
j_call: TRBJ2-7
v_call: TRBV7-9
cdr3_aa: CASSLSGGAVYEQYF
cdr3_nt: TGTGCCAGCAGCCTCAGCGGGGGGGCTGTCTACGAGCAGTACTTC

clone_size: few
d_call: NA
j_call: TRBJ1-1
v_call: TRBV5-1
cdr3_aa: CASSFGDGNTEAFF
cdr3_nt: TGCGCCAGCAGCTTCGGGGACGGGAACACTGAAGCTTTCTTT

clone_size: NA
d_call: NA
j_call: TRBJ2-7
v_call: TRBV14
cdr3_aa: CASSGGGEGSPYEQYF
cdr3_nt: TGTGCCAGCAGCGGGGGAGGTGAGGGCTCCCCTTACGAGCAGTACTTC

clone_size: few
d_call: TRBD1
j_call: TRBJ2-3
v_call: TRBV12-3/TRBV12-4
cdr3_aa: CASRTDRVGTDTQYF
cdr3_nt: TGTGCCAGCAGAACCGACAGGGTTGGTACAGATACGCAGTATTTT

clone_size: NA
d_call: TRBD2
j_call: TRBJ2-5
v_call: TRBV2
cdr3_aa: CASSESGGVAGETQYF
cdr3_nt: TGTGCCAGCAGCGAAAGCGGGGGTGTGGCTGGGGAGACCCAGTACTTC